This TCR beta chain was sequenced during a study of T cell clonality in common variable immunodeficiency. Study-level findings and limits: CVID subjects had higher TCRbeta clonality than healthy controls, most marked in about a third.

Both groups were predominantly of Caucasian heritage. The sample holds many counts of this clone. What it recognizes is unknown. The read ends 3 residues shy of where the CDR3 ends; the end is completed using the germline J gene. Sequencing input was equivalent genomic DNA from CVID and controls. Profiled with immunoSEQ multiplex PCR; TCRdb holds only in-frame clones, not every one. The sample yields about 52,000 clones, without any singletons. This CDR3 spans 17 amino acids. The V and J ends lost 4 bases and 6 bases, in that order; junction bases with no gene match: 14. Germline CDR1 is ENHRY and CDR2 is SYGVKD.

Sequencing was done on a sample of peripheral blood mononuclear cells. The sequence came from a person aged 18 to 75 in good health. The chain joins TRBV10-3 to TRBJ2-1; 8 bases line up with TRBD2. The sequenced part of the CDR3 DNA is TGTGCCATCAGTGGAAGTGTTAGCGGGAAGGGTGGCAATGAG. It translates to CAISGSVSGKGGNE. The whole CDR3 sequence is CAISGSVSGKGGNEQFF.